The table lists the clone carrying this TCR beta chain with a few counts. This CDR3 region has 13 residues. V dropped 6 bases and J dropped 2 bases, with 8 bases sitting between them. This record comes from a study of early T cells in non-severe SARS-CoV-2 infection. In the library, individual cDNA molecules carried attached unique molecular identifiers. TCRdb recomputed calls from the 5' RACE reads with MiXCR, one row per CDR3 protein. The sample includes 25,000 to 30,000 distinct CDR3 sequences, about 4.6% of them seen just once. The chain employs TRBV12-3 or TRBV12-4 and TRBJ1-3; D ambiguous. The sample consisted of whole blood. The receptor was isolated from an adult who was a healthcare worker with PCR-confirmed SARS-CoV-2 infection or an uninfected control (not recorded which). CDR3 in amino acids: CASSLSTGNTIYF. CDR3 nucleotides: TGTGCCAGCAGCCTCTCAACTGGAAACACCATATATTTT.